This T cell receptor (beta chain) was captured in a study of T-cell memory formation after mild COVID-19. MiXCR was run by TCRdb on the 5' RACE reads, yielding one entry per CDR3 protein. The data show around 410,000 distinct CDR3 sequences, less than 25% seen once. Trimming shortened V by 3 bases and J by 5 bases, and 12 bases separated the two germline ends. The germline V gene encodes CDR1 SGHDT and CDR2 YYEEEE. The CDR3 sequence is 13 residues long. Whole-study findings and limits: Contracting clones from day 15 to 85 had balanced CD4/CD8; later expanders favoured CD4+.

This clonotype has only a few counts. The antigen remains unidentified. The rearrangement joins TRBV5-6 to TRBJ2-7; the D call may be TRBD1 or TRBD2 (5 bases each). The receptor was derived from an adult woman who had mild COVID-19 (a few samples of this study predate the infection). Cell type and time point are not known. Sequenced input: PBMCs or a T cell subset sorted from them (not recorded which). CDR3: CASSSRDDDEQYF. The CDR3 DNA is TGTGCCAGCAGCTCACGGGACGACGACGAGCAGTACTTC.